What follows are 23 T cell receptor beta chains derived from one specimen sequenced in a study of blood T cell repertoires in COVID-19. Generated by immunoSEQ multiplex PCR, the TCRdb table keeps only in-frame clones and is missing some. Of 250,000 to 350,000 clones in the sample, about 80% were seen once. The sequencing input was peripheral blood. The receptor set was obtained from a person aged 70 to 85 with COVID-19, enrolled during active disease.

The J gene is TRBJ1-4, the V gene TRBV7-2; the D gene is possibly TRBD1 (5 bases). V lost 4 bases and J 8 bases, leaving 14 bases between the germline ends. Germline V CDR1 and CDR2: SGHTA, FQGNSA. The CDR3 extends over 14 amino acids. CDR3 amino acids: CASSSNGGGEKLFF. The CDR3 DNA reads TGTGCCAGCAGCTCGAACGGGGGTGGCGAAAAACTGTTTTTT.

The chain joins TRBV29-1 to TRBJ1-1; 7 bases agree with TRBD1. CDR3 length equals 17 residues. Germline V CDR1 and CDR2: SQVTM, ANQGSEA. V was clipped by 5 bases and J by 4 bases; unmatched bases: 19. The CDR3 is CSVNLQGKALTSTEAFF. The CDR3 DNA reads TGCAGCGTTAACCTACAGGGGAAGGCCCTAACGAGCACTGAAGCTTTCTTT.

The chain uses TRBV5-1 and TRBJ2-1; TRBD2 agrees at 11 bases. Germline V CDR1 and CDR2: SGHRS, YFSETQ. V dropped 7 bases and J dropped 0; count of bases not matched to a gene: 15. The CDR3 length is 19 residues. This chain's CDR3 is CASSERTSGYLSSYNEQFF. The CDR3 nucleotides are TGCGCCAGCTCAGAGCGGACTAGCGGGTATCTTAGCTCCTACAATGAGCAGTTCTTC.

The chain carries TRBV19 and TRBJ2-7; 14 bases are a match to TRBD2. The CDR3 contains 16 residues. Per the germline V gene, CDR1 is LNHDA and CDR2 is SQIVND (reference sequence). Trimming took 5 bases from V and 1 from J; bases not matched to a gene: 4. CDR3 nucleotide sequence: TGTGCCAGTAGTCCCGGGACTAGCGGGGGATCCTACGAGCAGTACTTC. Protein sequence: CASSPGTSGGSYEQYF.

This chain joins TRBV5-1 and TRBJ1-2, with D perhaps TRBD1 (6 bases). Germline V gene data show CDR1 as SGHRS and CDR2 as YFSETQ. This CDR3 is 14 amino acids long. V was shortened by 2 bases and J by 4 bases, with 12 bases between the two germline ends. CDR3 in DNA: TGCGCCAGCAGCTTAGAGGGGGAAAGCTATGGCTACACCTTC. This gives the protein CASSLEGESYGYTF.

J is TRBJ2-1 and V is TRBV13; 13 positions match TRBD2. The V gene end was trimmed by 3 bases and the J gene end by 2 bases; junction bases not matched to a gene: 7. Germline CDR1 is PRHDT and CDR2 is FYEKMQ (reference sequence). The CDR3 extends over 18 amino acids. The CDR3 sequence is CASSFRTSGSWAYNEQFF. For the CDR3, the DNA is TGTGCCAGCAGCTTCAGGACTAGCGGGAGTTGGGCCTACAATGAGCAGTTCTTC.

The CDR3 DNA reads TGTGCCAGCAGCTTAGCGAGTGGGGGGAATGAGCAGTTCTTC. Amino acids: CASSLASGGNEQFF. The chain recombines TRBV7-7 with TRBJ2-1; possible D gene TRBD2, 6 bases. V lost 0 bases, J lost 7 bases, and 10 bases lay in between. CDR1 and CDR2 (germline): SSHAT, FNYEAQ (reference sequence). The CDR3 sequence is 14 residues long.

J is TRBJ1-6 and V is TRBV2; perhaps TRBD1 as D (6 bases). Germline V gives CDR1 SNHLY, CDR2 FYNNEI. V lost 3 bases and J 10 bases, leaving 22 bases between the germline ends. The CDR3 has 17 residues. The CDR3 is CASSDMLLGDTVSPLHF. CDR3 bases: TGTGCCAGCAGTGACATGCTCCTTGGGGACACTGTGTCACCCCTCCACTTT.

The V call is TRBV4-3, the J call TRBJ1-2; unclear D gene. This CDR3 comprises 14 residues. Germline-derived CDR1 and CDR2 are LGHNA and YSLEER. Trimming removed 0 bases from V and 4 bases from J, with 9 bases in between. The CDR3 DNA reads TGCGCCAGCAGCCAAGATTTCTCTAGCTATGGCTACACCTTC. This encodes CASSQDFSSYGYTF.

The V gene is TRBV6-4, the J gene TRBJ2-7, with 13 bases fitting TRBD2. The trim removed 5 bases at V and 7 bases at J, leaving 8 bases unmatched. In germline, CDR1 is MRHNA, CDR2 SNTAGT. The CDR3 loop spans 15 amino acids. The CDR3 DNA reads as TGTGCCAGCAGTCAACTAGCGGGAGGGCCGTGGGAGCAGTACTTC. Protein sequence: CASSQLAGGPWEQYF.

The genes are TRBV6-2 or TRBV6-3 and TRBJ2-2; D not resolved. V lost 2 bases and J lost 9, with 4 bases in between. CDR3 length: 11 residues. Germline loops: CDR1 MNHEY, CDR2 SVGEGT. The chain's CDR3 is CASSYLRELFF. CDR3 sequence (DNA): TGTGCCAGCAGTTACCTCCGGGAGCTGTTTTTT.

The chain combines TRBV3-1 (or the pseudogene TRBV3-2) with TRBJ1-2; 9 bases agree with TRBD1. Trimming at V came to 4 bases and at J to 7 bases, leaving 7 bases not matched to a gene. Germline V gene lookup returns CDR1 LGHDT and CDR2 YNNKEL (reference sequence). The CDR3 consists of 14 residues. This CDR3 is CASSRNRGLFGYTF. DNA for the CDR3: TGTGCCAGCAGCCGGAACAGGGGGCTCTTTGGCTACACCTTC.

The chain joins TRBV23-1 to TRBJ1-5; 7 bases align to TRBD1. TRBV23-1 carries the ORF label, with uncertain function. The J segment lost 11 bases and the V segment lost 2 bases, leaving 18 bases of the junction unmatched. The CDR3 consists of 17 residues. The CDR3 nucleotides read TGCGCCAGCAGTCAAATCCCAGAAGGACAGGAAACTGAGGCCCAGCATTTT. Translated: CASSQIPEGQETEAQHF.

The rearrangement uses TRBV23-1 and TRBJ1-2; perhaps TRBD1 as D (5 bases). TRBV23-1 falls under the ORF class, with uncertain function. V was cut by 8 bases and J by 6 bases, with 25 bases left in between. The CDR3 is 16 amino acids. The CDR3 is CASLAVTGEVGHGYTF. In DNA form, the CDR3 reads TGCGCCAGCCTGGCCGTGACTGGGGAAGTGGGGCATGGCTACACCTTC.

V usage is TRBV5-1 and J usage is TRBJ1-5; 8 nucleotides match TRBD1. Germline V CDR1 and CDR2: SGHRS, YFSETQ. The length of the CDR3 is 17 residues. V dropped 0 bases and J dropped 2; count of bases not matched to a gene: 7. As DNA, the CDR3 is TGCGCCAGCAGCTTGGGTACAGGGGGTGGTGGCAATCAGCCCCAGCATTTT. The encoded protein is CASSLGTGGGGNQPQHF.

The chain employs TRBV7-9 and TRBJ1-1; 9 positions agree with TRBD1. The V gene end was trimmed by 4 bases and the J gene end by 0 bases; junction bases not matched to a gene: 6. The CDR3 length is 16 residues. Germline V gene sequence: CDR1 SEHNR, CDR2 FQNEAQ (reference sequence). The CDR3: CASSSGQGSMNTEAFF. CDR3 nucleotides: TGTGCCAGCAGCTCGGGACAGGGAAGTATGAACACTGAAGCTTTCTTT.

The V and J genes are TRBV28 and TRBJ2-1, with TRBD1 matching over 8 bases. The CDR3 length is 16 residues. Germline values: CDR1 MDHEN, CDR2 SYDVKM. V shed 5 bases, J shed 6 bases, and the junction held 12 bases outside the gene matches. CDR3 DNA: TGTGCCAGCAGTGTCCGAACAGGGGGTAAGCTCAATGAGCAGTTCTTC. Encoded protein: CASSVRTGGKLNEQFF.

This chain uses TRBV27 with TRBJ2-2; TRBD2 matches at 11 bases. V lost 2 bases and J lost 2; bases outside the gene matches: 4. Germline assignment: CDR1 MNHEY and CDR2 SMNVEV (reference sequence). This CDR3 is built from 17 residues. CDR3 amino acids: CASSLSSGRANTGELFF. DNA for the CDR3: TGTGCCAGCAGTTTAAGTAGCGGGAGGGCTAACACCGGGGAGCTGTTTTTT.

This chain links TRBV27 with TRBJ2-7, with 8 bases fitting TRBD1. After removal of 3 bases from V and 3 bases from J, the junction contained 7 bases not matched to a gene. Germline V CDR1 and CDR2: MNHEY, SMNVEV (reference sequence). The CDR3 loop spans 15 amino acids. The CDR3 reads CASSFTTGEVYEQYF. The CDR3 DNA reads TGTGCCAGCAGTTTTACGACAGGGGAAGTCTACGAGCAGTACTTC.

The chain recombines TRBV28 with TRBJ1-2; D unclear. Trimming removed 6 bases from V and 4 bases from J, with 15 bases in between. Looked up from germline, CDR1 is MDHEN and CDR2 is SYDVKM. The CDR3 extends over 14 amino acids. CDR3 coding DNA: TGTGCCAGCAGCTCGGGAGGGTTGGGCTATGGCTACACCTTC. Its protein is CASSSGGLGYGYTF.

This clone was seen a handful of times. V usage is TRBV3-1 (or the pseudogene TRBV3-2) and J usage is TRBJ2-2, with D unresolved. There are 13 residues in the CDR3. V shed 1 base and J shed 6 bases, with 6 bases lying between them. Germline CDR1 reads LGHDT; CDR2 reads YNNKEL (reference sequence). For the CDR3, the DNA is TGTGCCAGCAGCCAAGGACACCCCGGGGAGCTGTTTTTT. Protein: CASSQGHPGELFF.

About this clone: The sample has other DNA sequences that encode this CDR3 too. The chain has TRBV19 and TRBJ1-3; D gene unclear. V shed 7 bases and J shed 0 bases, with 10 bases lying between them. CDR1 is LNHDA, CDR2 SQIVND, per germline (reference sequence). CDR3 length: 14 amino acids. The CDR3 sequence: CASIDRGSGNTIYF. The CDR3 DNA is TGTGCCAGTATTGACCGAGGCTCTGGAAACACCATATATTTT.

The J gene is TRBJ1-2, the V gene TRBV18, with a weak D call TRBD1 (5 bases). The CDR3 is made up of 15 amino acids. Germline V gene data show CDR1 as KGHSH and CDR2 as LQKENI. Deletions cut 2 bases from V and 2 bases from J, with 12 bases between. CDR3: CASSPGGSSNYGYTF. In nucleotides, the CDR3 is TGTGCCAGCTCACCAGGGGGGTCATCCAACTATGGCTACACCTTC.